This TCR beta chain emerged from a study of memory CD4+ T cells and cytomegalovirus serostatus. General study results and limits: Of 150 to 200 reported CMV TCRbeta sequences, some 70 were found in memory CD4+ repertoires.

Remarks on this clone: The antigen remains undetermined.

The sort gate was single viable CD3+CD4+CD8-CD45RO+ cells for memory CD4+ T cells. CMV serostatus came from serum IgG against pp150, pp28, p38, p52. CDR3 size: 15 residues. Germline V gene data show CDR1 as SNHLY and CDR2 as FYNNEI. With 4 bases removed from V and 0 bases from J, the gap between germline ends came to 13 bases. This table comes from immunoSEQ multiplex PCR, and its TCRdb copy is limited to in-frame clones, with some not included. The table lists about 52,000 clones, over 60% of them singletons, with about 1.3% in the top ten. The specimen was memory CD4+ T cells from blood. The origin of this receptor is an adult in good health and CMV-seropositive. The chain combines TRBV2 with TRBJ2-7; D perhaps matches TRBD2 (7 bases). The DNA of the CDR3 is TGTGCCAGCAGTGGGGAGGGAGGGGGCTCCTACGAGCAGTACTTC. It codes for CASSGEGGGSYEQYF.